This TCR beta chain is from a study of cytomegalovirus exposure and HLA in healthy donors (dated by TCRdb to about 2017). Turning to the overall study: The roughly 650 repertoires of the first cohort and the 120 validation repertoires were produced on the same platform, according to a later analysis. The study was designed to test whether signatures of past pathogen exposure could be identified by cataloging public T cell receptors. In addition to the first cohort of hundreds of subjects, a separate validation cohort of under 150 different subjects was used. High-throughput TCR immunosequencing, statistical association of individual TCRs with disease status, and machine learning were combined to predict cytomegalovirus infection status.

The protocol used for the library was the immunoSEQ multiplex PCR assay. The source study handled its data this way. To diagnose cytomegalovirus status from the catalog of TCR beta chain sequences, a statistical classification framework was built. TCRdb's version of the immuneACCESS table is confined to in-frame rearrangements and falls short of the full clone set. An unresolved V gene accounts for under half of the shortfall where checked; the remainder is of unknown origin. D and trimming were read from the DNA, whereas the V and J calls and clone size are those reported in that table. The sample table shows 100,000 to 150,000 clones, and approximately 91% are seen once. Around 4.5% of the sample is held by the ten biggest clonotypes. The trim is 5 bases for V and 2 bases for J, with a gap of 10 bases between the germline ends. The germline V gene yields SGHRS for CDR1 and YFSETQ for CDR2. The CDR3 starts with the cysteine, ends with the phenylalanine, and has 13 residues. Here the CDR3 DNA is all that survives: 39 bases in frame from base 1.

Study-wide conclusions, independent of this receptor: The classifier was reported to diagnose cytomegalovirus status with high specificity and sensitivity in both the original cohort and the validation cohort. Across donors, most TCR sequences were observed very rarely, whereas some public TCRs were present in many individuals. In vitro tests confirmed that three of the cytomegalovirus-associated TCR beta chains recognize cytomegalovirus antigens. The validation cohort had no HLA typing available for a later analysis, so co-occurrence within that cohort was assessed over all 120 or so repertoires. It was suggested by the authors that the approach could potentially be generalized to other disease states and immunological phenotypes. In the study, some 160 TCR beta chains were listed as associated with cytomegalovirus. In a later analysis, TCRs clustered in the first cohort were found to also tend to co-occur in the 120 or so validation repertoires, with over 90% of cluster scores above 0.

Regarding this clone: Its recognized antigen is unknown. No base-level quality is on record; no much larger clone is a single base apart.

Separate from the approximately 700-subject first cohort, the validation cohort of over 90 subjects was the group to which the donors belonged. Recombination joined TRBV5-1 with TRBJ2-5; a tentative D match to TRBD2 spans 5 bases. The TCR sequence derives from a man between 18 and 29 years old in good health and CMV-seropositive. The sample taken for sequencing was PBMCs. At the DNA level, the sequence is TGCGCCAGCAGTAGAGGGTTTCAAGAGACCCAGTACTTC. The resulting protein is CASSRGFQETQYF. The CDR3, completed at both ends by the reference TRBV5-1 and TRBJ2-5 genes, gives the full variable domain KAGVTQTPRYLIKTRGQQVTLSCSPISGHRSVSWYQQTPGQGLQFLFEYFSETQRNKGNFPGRFSGRQFSNSRSEMNVSTLELGDSALYLCASSRGFQETQYFGPGTRLLVL.